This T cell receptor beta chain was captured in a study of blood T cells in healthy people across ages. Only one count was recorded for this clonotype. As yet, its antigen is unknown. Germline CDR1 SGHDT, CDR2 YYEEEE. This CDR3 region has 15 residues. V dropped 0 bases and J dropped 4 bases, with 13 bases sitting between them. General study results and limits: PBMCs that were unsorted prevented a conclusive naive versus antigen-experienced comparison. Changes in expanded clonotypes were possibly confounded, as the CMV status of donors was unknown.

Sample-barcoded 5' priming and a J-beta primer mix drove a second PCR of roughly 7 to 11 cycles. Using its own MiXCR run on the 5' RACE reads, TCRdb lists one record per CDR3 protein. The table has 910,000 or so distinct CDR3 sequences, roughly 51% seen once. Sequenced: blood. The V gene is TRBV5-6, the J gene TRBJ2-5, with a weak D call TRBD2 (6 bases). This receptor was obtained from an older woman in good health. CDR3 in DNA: TGTGCCAGCAGCTTGGTGGGCGGGGTTGGAGAGACCCAGTACTTC. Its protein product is CASSLVGGVGETQYF.